This TCR beta chain came from a study of neoadjuvant nivolumab and ipilimumab in lung cancer. Across the whole study: Patients got nivolumab 3 mg/kg on days 1, 15 and 29; combination added ipilimumab 1 mg/kg day 1.

Study conclusions and caveats: Resected-tumor TCR richness correlated positively with pretherapy blood richness. From pretherapy to surgery, tumor richness and clonality rose with dual therapy. TCR clonality did not significantly correlate with pathologic tumor regression.

About this clone itself: As yet, its antigen is unknown.

The data were produced by immunoSEQ multiplex PCR, yet TCRdb's version contains in-frame clones alone and is incomplete. The table records tens of thousands of clones, approximately 82% of them present only once. This TCR was recovered from an adult with non-small cell lung cancer. Sequenced here: peripheral blood, sampled before neoadjuvant nivolumab, alone or with ipilimumab.

CDR3 protein: CASSFTSGQVYEQYF. The CDR3 DNA follows: TGTGCCAGCAGCTTTACTAGCGGGCAAGTCTACGAGCAGTACTTC. The chain has TRBV5-4 and TRBJ2-7, with TRBD2 matching over 9 bases. J lost 3 bases, V lost 2 bases, and 6 bases had no gene match. CDR1 SGHNT and CDR2 YYREEE come from the germline V gene (reference sequence). The CDR3 totals 15 residues.